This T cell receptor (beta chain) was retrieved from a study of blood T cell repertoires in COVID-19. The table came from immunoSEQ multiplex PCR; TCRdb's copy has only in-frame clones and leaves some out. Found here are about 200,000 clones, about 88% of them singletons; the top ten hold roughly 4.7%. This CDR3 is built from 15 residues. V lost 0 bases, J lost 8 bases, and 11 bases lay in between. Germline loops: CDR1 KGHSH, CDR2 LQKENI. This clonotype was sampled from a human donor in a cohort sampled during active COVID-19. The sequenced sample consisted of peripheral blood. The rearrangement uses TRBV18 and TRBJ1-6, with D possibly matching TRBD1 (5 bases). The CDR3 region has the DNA TGTGCCAGCTCACCACCGAAGGGGCCTTATTCACCCCTCCACTTT. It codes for CASSPPKGPYSPLHF.